This is a list of T cell receptor beta chains from one sample in a study of cytotoxic CD8 clonotypes in ibrutinib-treated CLL. Repertoires were generated with immunoSEQ multiplex PCR, while TCRdb's copy carries only in-frame clones and drops some. This sample has roughly 29,000 clones; about 76% occur once, and the top ten carry 51%. The source material was PBMCs, sampled after 36 months of ibrutinib treatment. These receptors all come from a human donor with chronic lymphocytic leukemia. CDR3s include the opening cysteine and the closing phenylalanine or tryptophan. Each record gives: clone size, CDR3 length, V gene, J gene, D gene, CDR3 protein, CDR3 DNA. A D gene is named only where the DNA matches it firmly. The size field is filled for only some rows; it gives once, few, many or a size class.

abundance: once; len: 11; v_gene: TRBV29-1; j_gene: TRBJ2-7; d_gene: -; CDR3aa: CSVERGGEQYF; CDR3nt: TGCAGCGTTGAAAGAGGGGGCGAGCAGTACTTC
abundance: -; len: 15; v_gene: TRBV4-1; j_gene: TRBJ2-1; d_gene: -; CDR3aa: CASSQAGASYNEQFF; CDR3nt: TGCGCCAGCAGCCAAGCGGGGGCCTCCTACAATGAGCAGTTCTTC
abundance: -; len: 12; v_gene: TRBV6-6; j_gene: TRBJ1-2; d_gene: -; CDR3aa: CASSSGASGYTF; CDR3nt: TGTGCCAGCAGTTCTGGGGCTAGTGGCTACACCTTC
abundance: -; len: 14; v_gene: TRBV7-8; j_gene: TRBJ1-1; d_gene: -; CDR3aa: CASSPQWGNTEAFF; CDR3nt: TGTGCCAGCAGCCCCCAATGGGGGAACACTGAAGCTTTCTTT
abundance: -; len: 11; v_gene: TRBV20-1; j_gene: TRBJ2-2; d_gene: -; CDR3aa: CSALGTGELFF; CDR3nt: TGCAGTGCTCTGGGCACCGGGGAGCTGTTTTTT
abundance: -; len: 17; v_gene: TRBV4-3; j_gene: TRBJ1-5; d_gene: -; CDR3aa: CASSQDYRTNSNQPQHF; CDR3nt: TGCGCCAGCAGCCAAGATTACAGGACAAATAGCAATCAGCCCCAGCATTTT
abundance: few; len: 13; v_gene: TRBV5-1; j_gene: TRBJ1-2; d_gene: -; CDR3aa: CASSLNLNYGYTF; CDR3nt: TGCGCCAGCAGCTTGAACTTGAACTATGGCTACACCTTC
abundance: -; len: 15; v_gene: TRBV7-9; j_gene: TRBJ1-5; d_gene: -; CDR3aa: CASSLGSSDNQPQHF; CDR3nt: TGTGCCAGCAGCTTAGGGAGCAGTGACAATCAGCCCCAGCATTTT
abundance: -; len: 11; v_gene: TRBV18; j_gene: TRBJ2-3; d_gene: -; CDR3aa: CASSPTDQQYF; CDR3nt: TGTGCCAGCTCACCAACCGACCAGCAGTATTTT
abundance: -; len: 16; v_gene: TRBV4-2; j_gene: TRBJ1-5; d_gene: -; CDR3aa: CASSQEKELSNQPQHF; CDR3nt: TGTGCCAGCAGCCAAGAGAAGGAGCTTAGCAATCAGCCCCAGCATTTT